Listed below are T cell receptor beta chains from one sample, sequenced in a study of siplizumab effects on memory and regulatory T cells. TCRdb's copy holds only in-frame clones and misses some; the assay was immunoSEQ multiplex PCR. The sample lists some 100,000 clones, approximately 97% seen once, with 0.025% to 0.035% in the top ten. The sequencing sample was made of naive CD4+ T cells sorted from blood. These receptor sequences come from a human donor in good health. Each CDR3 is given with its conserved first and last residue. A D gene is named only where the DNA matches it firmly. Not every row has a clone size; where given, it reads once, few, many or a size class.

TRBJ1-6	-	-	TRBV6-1	CASSARRDNSPLHF	TGTGCCAGCAGTGCGCGGAGAGATAATTCACCCCTCCACTTT
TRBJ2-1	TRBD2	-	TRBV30	CAWSGPERGGPGEQFF	TGTGCCTGGAGCGGGCCGGAGCGGGGGGGCCCTGGTGAGCAGTTCTTC
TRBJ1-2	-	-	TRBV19	CASSFRGNYGYTF	TGTGCCAGTAGTTTCAGGGGTAACTATGGCTACACCTTC
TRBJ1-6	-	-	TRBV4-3	CASSHLGDRLAPLHF	TGCGCCAGCAGCCACCTTGGCGACAGGCTCGCACCCCTCCACTTT
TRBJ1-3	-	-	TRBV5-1	CASSLEGVGNTIYF	TGCGCCAGCAGCTTGGAAGGGGTCGGAAACACCATATATTTT
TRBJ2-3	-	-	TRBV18	CASSRTSGSTDTQYF	TGTGCCAGCTCACGAACGAGCGGGAGCACAGATACGCAGTATTTT
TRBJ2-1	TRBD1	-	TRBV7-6	CASSLSVLGQGNNEQFF	TGTGCCAGCAGCCTTAGCGTGTTGGGACAGGGAAACAATGAGCAGTTCTTC
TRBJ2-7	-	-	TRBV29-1	CTQRADTYEQYF	TGCACCCAAAGGGCAGATACCTACGAGCAGTACTTC
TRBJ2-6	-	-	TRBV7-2	CASSLVGGSGANVLTF	TGTGCCAGCAGCTTAGTGGGGGGCTCTGGGGCCAACGTCCTGACTTTC
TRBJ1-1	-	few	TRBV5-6	CASSLGSRKEAFF	TGTGCCAGCAGCTTGGGGAGCCGGAAAGAAGCTTTCTTT
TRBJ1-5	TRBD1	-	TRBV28	CASSWIRTGAINQPQHF	TGTGCCAGCAGCTGGATAAGGACAGGGGCGATCAATCAGCCCCAGCATTTT
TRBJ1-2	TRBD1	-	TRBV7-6	CASSLGTGSTSFGCTF	TGTGCCAGCAGCCTAGGGACAGGAAGTACCAGCTTTGGCTGCACCTTC
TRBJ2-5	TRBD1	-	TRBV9	CASSAGTAQETQYF	TGTGCCAGCAGCGCCGGGACAGCCCAAGAGACCCAGTACTTC
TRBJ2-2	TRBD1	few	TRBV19	CASEDRANTGELFF	TGTGCCAGTGAGGACAGGGCGAACACCGGGGAGCTGTTTTTT
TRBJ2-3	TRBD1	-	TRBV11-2	CASSLGTGHTDTQYF	TGTGCCAGCAGCTTAGGGACAGGGCACACAGATACGCAGTATTTT
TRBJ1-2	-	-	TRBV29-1	CSVGAPGQGTYGYTF	TGCAGCGTTGGTGCCCCTGGGCAGGGTACCTATGGCTACACCTTC
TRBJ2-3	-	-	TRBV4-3	CASSQVRESSTDTQYF	TGCGCCAGCAGCCAAGTAAGGGAGTCTAGCACAGATACGCAGTATTTT
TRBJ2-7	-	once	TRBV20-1	CSASLGEQYF	TGCAGTGCTAGCTTAGGGGAGCAGTACTTC
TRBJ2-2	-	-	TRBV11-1	CASSLAAGELFF	TGTGCCAGCAGCTTAGCTGCTGGGGAGCTGTTTTTT
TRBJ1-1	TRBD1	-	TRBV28	CASSQPQGGNTEAFF	TGTGCCAGCAGTCAACCTCAGGGGGGGAACACTGAAGCTTTCTTT
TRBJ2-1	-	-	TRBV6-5	CASSYSNEQFF	TGTGCCAGCAGTTACTCTAATGAGCAGTTCTTC
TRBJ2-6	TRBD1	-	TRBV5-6	CASSPGQPSSGANVLTF	TGTGCCAGCAGCCCGGGACAGCCAAGCTCTGGGGCCAACGTCCTGACTTTC
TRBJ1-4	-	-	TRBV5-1	CASSVTGQSEKLFF	TGCGCCAGCAGCGTCACAGGACAGAGTGAAAAACTGTTTTTT
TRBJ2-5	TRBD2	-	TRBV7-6	CASSLVASGGETQYF	TGTGCCAGCAGCCTAGTAGCTAGCGGGGGGGAGACCCAGTACTTC
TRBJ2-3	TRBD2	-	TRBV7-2	CASSPQAGGGGYDTQYF	TGTGCCAGCAGCCCCCAGGCGGGCGGGGGAGGTTATGATACGCAGTATTTT
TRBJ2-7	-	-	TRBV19	CASSILGGSYEQYF	TGTGCCAGTAGTATTTTGGGCGGCTCCTACGAGCAGTACTTC
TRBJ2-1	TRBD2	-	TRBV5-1	CASDPLAGGRNEQFF	TGCGCCAGCGATCCACTAGCGGGGGGCCGCAATGAGCAGTTCTTC
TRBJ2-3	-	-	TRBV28	CASSLGIASGTDTQYF	TGTGCCAGCAGTTTGGGAATAGCGTCTGGCACAGATACGCAGTATTTT
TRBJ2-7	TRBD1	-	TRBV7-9	CASSPRDRAYEQYF	TGTGCCAGCAGCCCCCGGGACAGGGCCTACGAGCAGTACTTC
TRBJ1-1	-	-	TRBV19	CASSMAARGNTEAFF	TGTGCCAGTAGTATGGCGGCCAGGGGAAACACTGAAGCTTTCTTT
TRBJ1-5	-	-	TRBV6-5	CASSYEWTGNQPQHF	TGTGCCAGCAGTTACGAGTGGACGGGCAATCAGCCCCAGCATTTT
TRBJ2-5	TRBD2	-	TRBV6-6	CASRGGAQETQYF	TGTGCCAGTCGCGGGGGGGCCCAAGAGACCCAGTACTTC
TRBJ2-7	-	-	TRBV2	CASSGDTVYEQYF	TGTGCCAGCAGTGGTGACACCGTCTACGAGCAGTACTTC
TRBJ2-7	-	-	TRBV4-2	CASSQDRQLPYEQYF	TGTGCCAGCAGCCAAGATCGACAGTTGCCCTACGAGCAGTACTTC
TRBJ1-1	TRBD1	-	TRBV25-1	CASSDPIKRPGGTEAFF	TGTGCCAGCAGTGACCCCATAAAGAGGCCAGGGGGTACTGAAGCTTTCTTT
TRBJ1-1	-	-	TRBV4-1	CASSQGILGENTEAFF	TGCGCCAGCAGCCAAGGGATTCTAGGGGAGAACACTGAAGCTTTCTTT
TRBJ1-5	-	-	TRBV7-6	CASSLGREGSNQPQHF	TGTGCCAGCAGCTTAGGCAGGGAAGGTAGCAATCAGCCCCAGCATTTT
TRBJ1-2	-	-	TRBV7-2	CASSPDNYGYTF	TGTGCCAGCAGCCCAGATAACTATGGCTACACCTTC
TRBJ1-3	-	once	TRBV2	CASSFTTTSGNTIYF	TGTGCCAGCAGCTTTACCACAACCTCTGGAAACACCATATATTTT
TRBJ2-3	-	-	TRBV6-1	CASTRGRTDTQYF	TGTGCCAGCACGCGGGGGCGGACAGATACGCAGTATTTT
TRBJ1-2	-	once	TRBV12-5	CASGSQTVYGYTF	TGTGCTAGTGGTTCGCAGACAGTCTATGGCTACACCTTC
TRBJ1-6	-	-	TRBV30	CAWTKDRTSSYNSPLHF	TGTGCCTGGACTAAGGACCGTACCAGCTCCTATAATTCACCCCTCCACTTT
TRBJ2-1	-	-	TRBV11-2	CASSLGGPAYNEQFF	TGTGCCAGCAGCTTAGGGGGGCCAGCTTACAATGAGCAGTTCTTC
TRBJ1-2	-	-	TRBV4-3	CASSQDQANYGYTF	TGCGCCAGCAGCCAAGATCAAGCTAACTATGGCTACACCTTC
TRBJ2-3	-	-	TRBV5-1	CASSPRGGDTDTQYF	TGCGCCAGCAGCCCTAGGGGGGGGGACACAGATACGCAGTATTTT
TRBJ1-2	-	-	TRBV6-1	CASSEVVAGGGGYTF	TGTGCCAGCAGTGAAGTAGTGGCGGGTGGAGGAGGCTACACCTTC
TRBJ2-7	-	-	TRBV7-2	CASSSSQLGEQYF	TGTGCCAGCAGCTCGTCTCAATTGGGTGAGCAGTACTTC
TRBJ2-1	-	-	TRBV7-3	CASSSLPSNEQFF	TGTGCCAGCAGCTCACTCCCTTCGAATGAGCAGTTCTTC
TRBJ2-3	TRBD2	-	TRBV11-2	CASSLDIAGGLTDTQYF	TGTGCCAGCAGCTTAGACATAGCGGGGGGGCTGACAGATACGCAGTATTTT
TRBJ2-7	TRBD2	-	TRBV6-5	CASSHTSGGSYEQYF	TGTGCCAGCAGTCACACTAGCGGGGGGTCTTACGAGCAGTACTTC
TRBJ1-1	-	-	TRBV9	CASSVVSGNTEAFF	TGTGCCAGCAGCGTAGTTTCAGGGAACACTGAAGCTTTCTTT
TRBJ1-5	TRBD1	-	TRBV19	CASSIRTGLQPQHF	TGTGCCAGTAGTATCCGGACAGGGCTTCAGCCCCAGCATTTT